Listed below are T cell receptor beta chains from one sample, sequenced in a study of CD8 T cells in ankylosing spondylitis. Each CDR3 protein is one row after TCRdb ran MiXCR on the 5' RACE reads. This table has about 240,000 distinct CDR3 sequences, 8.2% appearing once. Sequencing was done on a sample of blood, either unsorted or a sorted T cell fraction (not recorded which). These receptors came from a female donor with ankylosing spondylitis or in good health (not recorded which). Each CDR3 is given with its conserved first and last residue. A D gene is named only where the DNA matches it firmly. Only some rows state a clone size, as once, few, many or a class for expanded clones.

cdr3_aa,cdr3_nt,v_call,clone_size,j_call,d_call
CASSGVGGRPREAFF,TGTGCCAGCAGCGGAGTGGGGGGCCGACCTAGAGAAGCTTTCTTT,TRBV7-6,few,TRBJ1-1,.
CASSSGTLLSGNTIYF,TGTGCCAGCAGCTCCGGGACTTTACTCTCTGGAAACACCATATATTTT,TRBV7-2,many,TRBJ1-3,.
CASKALKGVYGPQHF,TGTGCCAGCAAGGCGTTAAAGGGGGTATACGGGCCCCAGCATTTT,TRBV28,few,TRBJ1-5,.
CASSDPLDSFDTGELFF,TGTGCCAGCAGCGACCCCCTGGACAGCTTTGACACCGGGGAGCTGTTTTTT,TRBV9,many,TRBJ2-2,.
CASSFTRGPGAVEPNYGYTF,TGTGCCAGCAGCTTTACAAGGGGCCCCGGCGCCGTGGAGCCTAACTATGGCTACACCTTC,TRBV27,few,TRBJ1-2,.
CASGLVPQGENTEAFF,TGTGCTAGTGGTTTGGTTCCACAGGGGGAGAACACTGAAGCTTTCTTT,TRBV12-5,many,TRBJ1-1,TRBD1
CASSLEGTAYNQPQHF,TGTGCCAGCAGCTTAGAGGGGACAGCCTACAATCAGCCCCAGCATTTT,TRBV7-2,many,TRBJ1-5,TRBD1
CSARKELDQPQHF,TGCAGTGCTAGGAAGGAATTGGATCAGCCCCAGCATTTT,TRBV20-1,many,TRBJ1-5,.
CASSVTAAGNTIYF,TGTGCCAGCAGCGTAACAGCTGCTGGAAACACCATATATTTT,TRBV7-6,many,TRBJ1-3,.
CASSYGQDLNEQFF,TGTGCCAGCAGTTACGGTCAGGACTTGAATGAGCAGTTCTTC,TRBV6-5,.,TRBJ2-1,.
CASSLGGGSSSYEQYF,TGTGCCAGCAGCTTGGGGGGCGGGAGCTCCTCCTACGAGCAGTACTTC,TRBV5-4,many,TRBJ2-7,TRBD2
CASSLTGGIGEQYF,TGTGCCAGCAGTTTGACAGGGGGCATAGGAGAGCAGTACTTC,TRBV6-5,many,TRBJ2-7,TRBD1
CAWSQGGETQYF,TGTGCCTGGAGTCAGGGGGGAGAGACCCAGTACTTC,TRBV30,few,TRBJ2-5,.
CSALWTSGSHYEQYF,TGCAGTGCTCTCTGGACTAGCGGGAGCCATTACGAGCAGTACTTC,TRBV20-1,many,TRBJ2-7,TRBD2
CASSIGQLNEKLFF,TGTGCCAGCAGTATCGGACAGCTCAATGAAAAACTGTTTTTT,TRBV12-3/TRBV12-4,many,TRBJ1-4,.
CSARDLVDGTDTQYF,TGCAGTGCTAGAGATCTTGTGGACGGCACAGATACGCAGTATTTT,TRBV20-1,many,TRBJ2-3,.
CASSEYGQTNTEAFF,TGTGCCAGCAGTGAATACGGACAGACCAACACTGAAGCTTTCTTT,TRBV25-1,many,TRBJ1-1,.
CATSLGVNTGELFF,TGTGCCACTTCCCTGGGAGTTAACACCGGGGAGCTGTTTTTT,TRBV6-2/TRBV6-3,many,TRBJ2-2,.
CASSHPQGDTQYF,TGTGCCAGCAGCCATCCCCAGGGGGATACGCAGTATTTT,TRBV7-9,.,TRBJ2-3,.
CASRDREVPPEQFF,TGTGCCAGCAGAGACAGGGAAGTCCCCCCTGAGCAGTTCTTC,TRBV11-1,many,TRBJ2-1,TRBD1
CASSYHGGTLSYEQYF,TGTGCCAGCAGTTACCATGGGGGGACACTCTCCTACGAGCAGTACTTC,TRBV6-2/TRBV6-3,many,TRBJ2-7,.
CATSDLRDGYTF,TGTGCCACCAGTGATTTGAGGGATGGCTACACCTTC,TRBV24-1,many,TRBJ1-2,.
CASSSQGMVYGYTF,TGTGCCAGCAGTTCCCAGGGGATGGTCTATGGCTACACCTTC,TRBV9,many,TRBJ1-2,.
CASSHGARLYQETQYF,TGCGCCAGCAGCCATGGGGCCCGTTTGTACCAAGAGACCCAGTACTTC,TRBV4-3,.,TRBJ2-5,.
CASSFRATDTQYF,TGTGCCAGCAGTTTCCGGGCCACAGATACGCAGTATTTT,TRBV28,many,TRBJ2-3,.
CASSRGATAVLRGVYGYTF,TGTGCCAGCAGCAGAGGGGCAACGGCGGTTTTGAGGGGAGTCTATGGCTACACCTTC,TRBV4-2,.,TRBJ1-2,.
CATSGDTQSRKHNQPQNF,TGTGCCACCAGCGGTGATACCCAATCCCGGAAACACAATCAGCCCCAGAATTTT,TRBV15,.,TRBJ1-5,.
CASSYSRGDGYTF,TGTGCCAGCAGTTACTCGAGGGGGGATGGCTACACCTTC,TRBV6-5,many,TRBJ1-2,.
CASSPLTSGRAGNIQYF,TGTGCCAGCAGCCCCCTCACTAGCGGGAGGGCCGGAAACATTCAGTACTTC,TRBV7-2,many,TRBJ2-4,TRBD2
CSARDRSWSSGSNQPQHF,TGCAGTGCTAGAGATCGCAGTTGGTCCAGCGGTAGCAATCAGCCCCAGCATTTT,TRBV20-1,many,TRBJ1-5,.
CASSLAASGSGTQYF,TGTGCCAGCAGCTTAGCGGCTAGCGGGAGTGGGACGCAGTATTTT,TRBV7-6,many,TRBJ2-3,TRBD2
CASTPREPMNTEAFF,TGTGCCAGCACCCCGCGGGAGCCGATGAACACTGAAGCTTTCTTT,TRBV7-8,many,TRBJ1-1,.
CSVVIGTGELFF,TGCAGCGTTGTGATAGGGACGGGGGAGCTGTTTTTT,TRBV29-1,many,TRBJ2-2,.
CASSNRDRGREQYF,TGTGCCAGTAGCAACCGGGACAGGGGGCGGGAGCAGTACTTC,TRBV19,many,TRBJ2-7,TRBD1
CASSPLPSGTNNEQFF,TGCGCCAGCAGCCCCCTCCCTAGCGGGACAAACAATGAGCAGTTCTTC,TRBV5-1,few,TRBJ2-1,TRBD2
CASSHEGYGYTF,TGTGCCAGCAGTCACGAAGGTTATGGCTACACCTTC,TRBV12-3/TRBV12-4,many,TRBJ1-2,.
CASSLGGRAPYGYTF,TGTGCCAGCAGCTTAGGTGGCAGGGCACCCTATGGCTACACCTTC,TRBV11-3,few,TRBJ1-2,.
CSGGPRGYEQYF,TGCAGTGGGGGCCCAAGGGGCTACGAGCAGTACTTC,TRBV20-1,many,TRBJ2-7,.
CASSLVGTGYGYTF,TGTGCCAGCAGCTTGGTCGGGACAGGCTATGGCTACACCTTC,TRBV7-9,many,TRBJ1-2,TRBD1
CACGRGGTEAFF,TGTGCCTGCGGCCGGGGTGGGACTGAAGCTTTCTTT,TRBV12-3/TRBV12-4,many,TRBJ1-1,.
CSVEGGAGTGSNEQFF,TGCAGCGTTGAAGGCGGCGCCGGGACAGGATCTAATGAGCAGTTCTTC,TRBV29-1,many,TRBJ2-1,TRBD1
CASSWTSGSGGANVLTF,TGTGCCAGCAGCTGGACTAGCGGGAGTGGTGGGGCCAACGTCCTGACTTTC,TRBV7-2,few,TRBJ2-6,TRBD2
CASSQVYGSETQYF,TGCGCCAGCAGCCAAGTCTACGGGAGCGAGACCCAGTACTTC,TRBV4-3,many,TRBJ2-5,.
CASSPRYEQYF,TGTGCCAGCAGCCCCCGCTACGAGCAGTACTTC,TRBV7-9,many,TRBJ2-7,.
CSVNGFRSRSQETQYF,TGCAGCGTTAACGGCTTCCGGAGCAGGAGCCAAGAGACCCAGTACTTC,TRBV29-1,many,TRBJ2-5,.
CASSESIQGHYGYTF,TGCGCCAGCAGTGAGAGTATACAGGGGCACTATGGCTACACCTTC,TRBV10-2,many,TRBJ1-2,TRBD1
CSARDGGGGIYEQYF,TGCAGTGCTAGAGACGGAGGTGGCGGAATCTACGAGCAGTACTTC,TRBV20-1,many,TRBJ2-7,.
CASRVGVGGEQYF,TGTGCCAGCAGAGTTGGGGTGGGAGGTGAGCAGTACTTC,TRBV12-3/TRBV12-4,.,TRBJ2-7,.
CASSRGGAGEKLFF,TGTGCCAGCAGCCGAGGGGGCGCAGGGGAAAAACTGTTTTTT,TRBV6-1,many,TRBJ1-4,TRBD1
CASSYSPRTAYGYTF,TGTGCCAGCAGTTACTCTCCCCGGACAGCTTATGGCTACACCTTC,TRBV6-2/TRBV6-3,many,TRBJ1-2,.
CASSLQKGEQFF,TGTGCCAGCAGCTTACAGAAGGGTGAGCAGTTCTTC,TRBV13,many,TRBJ2-1,.
CASRRTEGYTF,TGTGCCAGCAGAAGGACGGAGGGCTACACCTTC,TRBV6-5,many,TRBJ1-2,.
CSARDANQETQYF,TGCAGTGCTAGGGACGCGAACCAAGAGACCCAGTACTTC,TRBV20-1,many,TRBJ2-5,.
CASSLAQGVVNEQFF,TGTGCCAGCAGCTTAGCGCAGGGGGTGGTCAATGAGCAGTTCTTC,TRBV7-9,.,TRBJ2-1,TRBD1
CASSLGSDTLGKNIQYF,TGTGCCAGCAGCTTAGGATCGGACACCCTTGGCAAAAACATTCAGTACTTC,TRBV7-3,many,TRBJ2-4,.
CASSGTSGTYEQYF,TGTGCCAGCAGCGGGACTAGCGGGACCTACGAGCAGTACTTC,TRBV6-2/TRBV6-3,.,TRBJ2-7,TRBD2
CASSVVGEQETQYF,TGTGCCAGCAGCGTAGTGGGGGAACAAGAGACCCAGTACTTC,TRBV9,few,TRBJ2-5,.
CASSPTRVEQFF,TGTGCCAGCAGCCCAACCAGGGTTGAGCAGTTCTTC,TRBV7-2,many,TRBJ2-1,.
CATSTWTSGNTDTQYF,TGTGCCACCAGCACATGGACTAGCGGGAACACAGATACGCAGTATTTT,TRBV15,.,TRBJ2-3,TRBD2
CASSQRATYEQYF,TGTGCCAGCAGCCAAAGGGCCACCTACGAGCAGTACTTC,TRBV4-2,few,TRBJ2-7,.